The 8 T cell receptor beta chains presented below share a single source sample, sequenced in a study of T-cell reconstitution after alpha-beta-depleted transplantation in children. The TCRbeta library was prepared with unique molecular identifiers. From the PCR reads, TCRdb called clonotypes with MiXCR, one entry per CDR3 protein. Here the sample spans more than 300,000 distinct CDR3 sequences, about 16% being singletons. The sequencing here drew on PBMCs, mostly from graft donor cells, taken 360 days after TCRalphabeta/CD19-depleted stem cell transplant. The receptors stem from a male patient between 2 and 10 years old who had a stem cell transplant for acute lymphoblastic leukemia, so the T cells may come from the graft donor.

This clonotype was counted a few times. This chain connects TRBV3-1 to TRBJ2-2, with TRBD2 as a possible D gene (6 bases). Trimming pared 2 bases from V and 5 bases from J, leaving 12 bases between. The length of the CDR3 is 15 residues. The germline V gene has CDR1 LGHDT and CDR2 YNNKEL (reference sequence). DNA for the CDR3: TGTGCCAGCAGCCAACTGCGGGCGGGAACCGGGGAGCTGTTTTTT. Translating gives CASSQLRAGTGELFF. The complete variable domain, with remaining parts taken from reference TRBV3-1 and TRBJ2-2, reads DTAVSQTPKYLVTQMGNDKSIKCEQNLGHDTMYWYKQDSKKFLKIMFSYNNKELIINETVPNRFSPKSPDKAHLNLHINSLELGDSAVYFCASSQLRAGTGELFFGEGSRLTVL.

Only a few counts were recorded for this clonotype. The chain employs TRBV18 and TRBJ2-5; 7 nucleotides agree with TRBD1. With 2 bases clipped from V and 0 bases from J, the junction kept 12 bases outside the gene matches. The germline gives CDR1 KGHSH, CDR2 LQKENI. This CDR3 has 18 amino acids. CDR3 residues: CASSPRGQSFGYQETQYF. CDR3 sequence (DNA): TGTGCCAGCTCACCAAGGGGACAGTCCTTTGGGTACCAAGAGACCCAGTACTTC.

The CDR3 coding sequence is TGTGCCAGCAGTTTAGGGCCGCTAAAAGGGCTAGCGGGCCTAATAGGGTGGCAGTTCTTC. Amino acids: CASSLGPLKGLAGLIGWQFF. The chain carries TRBV28 and TRBJ2-1; 8 bases agree with TRBD2. The V and J ends lost 2 bases and 12 bases, in that order; junction bases with no gene match: 27. This CDR3 is 20 amino acids long. Germline V gene data show CDR1 as MDHEN and CDR2 as SYDVKM. Using reference TRBV28 and TRBJ2-1 for the parts outside the CDR3, the full variable domain is DVKVTQSSRYLVKRTGEKVFLECVQDMDHENMFWYRQDPGLGLRLIYFSYDVKMKEKGDIPEGYSVSREKKERFSLILESASTNQTSMYLCASSLGPLKGLAGLIGWQFFGPGTRLTVL.

The chain joins TRBV5-1 to TRBJ2-1, with 11 bases matching TRBD2. The trim removed 2 bases at V and 9 bases at J, leaving 10 bases unmatched. This CDR3 comprises 16 residues. Per the germline V gene, CDR1 is SGHRS and CDR2 is YFSETQ. This chain's CDR3 is CASSFLSSGRPLEQFF. CDR3 DNA sequence: TGCGCCAGCAGCTTCTTGTCTAGCGGGAGGCCGCTTGAGCAGTTCTTC.

This clonotype was seen at least ten times. The chain links TRBV19 to TRBJ2-2, with TRBD1 matching over 7 bases. The CDR3 runs to 13 residues. Germline V CDR1 and CDR2: LNHDA, SQIVND (reference sequence). After removal of 5 bases from V and 7 bases from J, the junction contained 4 bases not matched to a gene. The CDR3 here is CASSQGVGGELFF. The CDR3 DNA is TGTGCCAGTAGTCAGGGGGTGGGCGGGGAGCTGTTTTTT.

In this sample, this clonotype turned up a few times. V and J are TRBV9 and TRBJ2-5; D possibly corresponds to TRBD2 (6 bases). Trimming shortened V by 0 bases and J by 3 bases, and 12 bases separated the two germline ends. The germline CDR1 and CDR2 sequences are SGDLS and YYNGEE. The length of the CDR3 is 15 residues. The DNA for the CDR3 is TGTGCCAGCAGCGTAGCACCCTCGGGGGAAGAGACCCAGTACTTC. It is translated as CASSVAPSGEETQYF.

The chain links TRBV5-1 to TRBJ2-1; no clear D. Per the germline V gene, CDR1 is SGHRS and CDR2 is YFSETQ. The CDR3 has 15 residues. The V end lost 2 bases, the J end lost 6 bases, and 15 bases lay between the germline ends. The CDR3 DNA reads TGCGCCAGCAGCTTTGCCCTCCGTAGCCCCAATGAGCAGTTCTTC. Protein sequence: CASSFALRSPNEQFF.

The chain carries TRBV4-3 and TRBJ2-1; 15 bases agree with TRBD2. CDR3 length: 18 residues. Germline lookup yields CDR1 LGHNA and CDR2 YSLEER. Germline trimming cut 2 bases from V and 0 bases from J; bases unmatched to any gene: 2. As DNA, the CDR3 is TGCGCCAGCAGCCAATGGACTAGCGGGAGGGGCTCCTACAATGAGCAGTTCTTC. It specifies CASSQWTSGRGSYNEQFF.